This T cell receptor (beta chain) was identified in a study of control samples from healthy donors and cancer patients. Assay used: immunoSEQ multiplex PCR; TCRdb lists only in-frame clones, some missing. This table holds almost 85,000 clones, 94% found once. Source material: blood. The sequence derives from a woman aged 18-29 years in good health.

CDR3 in amino acids: CATSEPGVDGDTQYF. The CDR3 DNA is TGTGCCACCAGTGAACCCGGAGTAGATGGAGATACGCAGTATTTT. V is TRBV24-1 and J is TRBJ2-3; no firm D call. In germline, CDR1 is KGHDR, CDR2 SFDVKD. The CDR3 loop spans 15 amino acids. Between the trimmed V and J ends, which lost 4 bases and 5 bases, there was a span of 15 bases.